One sample yielded the 15 T cell receptor beta chains listed below, sequenced in a study of blood T cell repertoires in COVID-19. Repertoires were generated with immunoSEQ multiplex PCR, while TCRdb's copy carries only in-frame clones and drops some. The data contain 340,000 or so clones, about nine tenths of them singletons. Sequencing was carried out using peripheral blood. All receptors derive from a man aged 45-65 years with active or convalescent COVID-19.

This clone was observed a few times. This rearrangement joins TRBV4-2 to TRBJ2-2; the match to TRBD2 covers 11 bases. J was trimmed by 2 bases and V by 7 bases; bases with no gene match: 3. The germline V gene has CDR1 LGHNA and CDR2 YNFKEQ. This CDR3 is built from 15 residues. The CDR3 nucleotides are TGTGCCAGCATGGGACTAGCGGTAAACACCGGGGAGCTGTTTTTT. The encoded protein is CASMGLAVNTGELFF.

The genes are TRBV6-5 and TRBJ1-3; D may be TRBD1 (5 bases). The CDR3 consists of 15 residues. V lost 7 bases and J 2 bases, leaving 15 bases between the germline ends. The germline gives CDR1 MNHEY, CDR2 SVGAGI. In DNA form, the CDR3 reads TGTGCCAGCACTCGGGGGAACCATGCTGGAAACACCATATATTTT. Encoded protein: CASTRGNHAGNTIYF.

The J gene is TRBJ1-2, the V gene TRBV23-1; D gene unclear. TRBV23-1 has ORF status, its function being uncertain. V was pared by 7 bases and J by 4 bases, with 13 bases between. The CDR3 is made up of 13 amino acids. The CDR3: CASIVRGAYGYTF. CDR3 nucleotides: TGCGCCAGCATTGTACGGGGAGCCTATGGCTACACCTTC.

The chain combines TRBV6-5 with TRBJ1-5; possible D gene TRBD1, 5 bases. CDR1 and CDR2 (germline): MNHEY, SVGAGI. The V gene lost 4 bases and the J gene lost 10 bases, with 11 bases spanning the gap. The CDR3 loop spans 12 amino acids. The DNA for the CDR3 is TGTGCCAGCAGTTTCGATGACAGACCCCAGCATTTT. Protein: CASSFDDRPQHF.

The J gene is TRBJ2-1, the V gene TRBV20-1, with 11 bases lining up with TRBD2. CDR1 DFQATT and CDR2 SNEGSKA come from the germline V gene (reference sequence). J lost 7 bases, V lost 3 bases, and 8 bases had no gene match. The length of the CDR3 is 15 residues. The CDR3 DNA reads TGCAGTGCTAGTGATACTAGCGGGGGAACTAATGAGCAGTTCTTC. Translating it yields CSASDTSGGTNEQFF.

This clone came up a few times. DNA for the CDR3: TGTGCCAGCAGTGACTCAGCGGGGGACTATGGCTACACCTTC. It is translated as CASSDSAGDYGYTF. This chain joins TRBV6-4 and TRBJ1-2; weak D call: TRBD1 (5 bases). V lost 0 bases and J 3 bases, leaving 8 bases between the germline ends. Germline CDR1 and CDR2: MRHNA and SNTAGT. CDR3 length equals 14 residues.

This chain links TRBV5-1 with TRBJ2-1, with TRBD1 matching 11 bases. The CDR3 loop spans 15 amino acids. Trimming cost V 4 bases and J 7 bases; bases outside gene matches: 7. CDR1 is SGHRS, CDR2 YFSETQ, per germline. The CDR3 nucleotides are TGCGCCAGCAGCCTGGGACAGGGGGATTGGAATGAGCAGTTCTTC. Its translation: CASSLGQGDWNEQFF.

The chain uses TRBV4-2 and TRBJ2-3; TRBD2 aligns across 12 bases. The CDR3 is made up of 18 amino acids. With V trimmed by 2 bases and J by 2 bases, 8 bases remained unmatched. CDR1 is LGHNA, CDR2 YNFKEQ, per germline. CDR3 amino acids: CASSQQQPSGGVTDTQYF. CDR3 coding DNA: TGTGCCAGCAGCCAACAACAACCTAGCGGGGGGGTCACAGATACGCAGTATTTT.

The chain recombines TRBV6-2 or TRBV6-3 with TRBJ2-2; D gene uncertain. In germline, CDR1 is MNHEY, CDR2 SVGEGT. Trimming removed 1 base from V and 4 bases from J, with 13 bases in between. There are 16 residues in the CDR3. The CDR3 sequence: CASSYWARLGTGELFF. Written as DNA, the CDR3 is TGTGCCAGCAGTTACTGGGCAAGATTGGGCACCGGGGAGCTGTTTTTT.

V is TRBV10-1 and J is TRBJ2-5; D perhaps matches TRBD2 (6 bases). V was cut by 6 bases and J by 3 bases, with 11 bases left in between. Germline-derived CDR1 and CDR2 are WNHNN and SYGVQD (reference sequence). This CDR3 has 13 amino acids. The CDR3: CASSVQREETQYF. The DNA of the CDR3 is TGCGCCAGCAGCGTTCAGCGGGAAGAGACCCAGTACTTC.

This rearrangement joins TRBV2 to TRBJ1-2, with 7 positions matching TRBD1. Germline lookup yields CDR1 SNHLY and CDR2 FYNNEI. CDR3 length: 13 residues. Unmatched junction bases numbered 9, after V lost 6 bases and J lost 8 bases. The CDR3 is CASRATGVEGYTF. DNA for the CDR3: TGTGCCAGCAGAGCCACAGGGGTTGAAGGCTACACCTTC.

The genes are TRBV5-6 and TRBJ1-2; tentative D call: TRBD1 (5 bases). Germline V gene lookup returns CDR1 SGHDT and CDR2 YYEEEE. V lost 5 bases and J 6 bases, leaving 17 bases between the germline ends. This CDR3 contains 14 residues. CDR3 DNA sequence: TGTGCCAGCAGTACCACAGGAATTTGGGATGGCTACACCTTC. Translated: CASSTTGIWDGYTF.

The chain employs TRBV5-1 and TRBJ2-6, with D tentatively TRBD1 (6 bases). Germline V gives CDR1 SGHRS, CDR2 YFSETQ. V was cut by 4 bases and J by 0 bases, with 17 bases left in between. This CDR3 region has 18 residues. The CDR3 sequence is CASSLGQTVFSGANVLTF. The CDR3 region has the DNA TGCGCCAGCAGCCTAGGACAGACCGTATTCTCTGGGGCCAACGTCCTGACTTTC.

The V call is TRBV7-2, the J call TRBJ2-2, with a possible D match to TRBD1 (5 bases). This CDR3 comprises 15 residues. Germline assignment: CDR1 SGHTA and CDR2 FQGNSA. The germline V and J ends were trimmed by 4 bases and 2 bases, with 11 bases remaining between them. In DNA form, the CDR3 reads TGTGCCAGCAGCTCCGACAGTTTCAACACCGGGGAGCTGTTTTTT. Protein sequence: CASSSDSFNTGELFF. Based on the CDR3 plus reference TRBV7-2 and TRBJ2-2, the full variable domain is GAGVSQSPSNKVTEKGKDVELRCDPISGHTALYWYRQSLGQGLEFLIYFQGNSAPDKSGLPSDRFSAERTGGSVSTLTIQRTQQEDSAVYLCASSSDSFNTGELFFGEGSRLTVL.

The V gene is TRBV5-6, the J gene TRBJ2-5; perhaps TRBD2 as D (5 bases). This CDR3 contains 15 residues. Trimming cost V 0 bases and J 1 base, with 10 bases left between them. Germline-derived CDR1 and CDR2 are SGHDT and YYEEEE. CDR3 nucleotides: TGTGCCAGCAGCTTGGGGAGACGGGGCCAAGAGACCCAGTACTTC. Its protein product is CASSLGRRGQETQYF.